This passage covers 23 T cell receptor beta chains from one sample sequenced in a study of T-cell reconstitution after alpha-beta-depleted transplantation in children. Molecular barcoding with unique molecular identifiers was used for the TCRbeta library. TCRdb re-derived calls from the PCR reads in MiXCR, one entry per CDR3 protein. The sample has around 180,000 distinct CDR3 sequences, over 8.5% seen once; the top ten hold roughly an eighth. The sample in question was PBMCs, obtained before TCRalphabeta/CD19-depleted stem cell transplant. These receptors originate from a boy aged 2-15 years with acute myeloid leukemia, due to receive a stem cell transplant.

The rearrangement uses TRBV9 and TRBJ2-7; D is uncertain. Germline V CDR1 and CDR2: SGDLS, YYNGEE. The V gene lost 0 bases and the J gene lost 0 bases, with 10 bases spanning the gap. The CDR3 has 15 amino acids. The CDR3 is CASSVEADSSYEQYF. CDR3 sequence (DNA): TGTGCCAGCAGCGTAGAGGCTGATAGCTCCTACGAGCAGTACTTC.

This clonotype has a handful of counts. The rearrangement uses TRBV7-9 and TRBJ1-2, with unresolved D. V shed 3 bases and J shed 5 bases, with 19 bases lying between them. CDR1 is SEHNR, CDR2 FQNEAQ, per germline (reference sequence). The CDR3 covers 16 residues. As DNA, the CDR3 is TGTGCCAGCAGCTTCGGACTCCCTGGCAAACCTTATGGCTACACCTTC. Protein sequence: CASSFGLPGKPYGYTF.

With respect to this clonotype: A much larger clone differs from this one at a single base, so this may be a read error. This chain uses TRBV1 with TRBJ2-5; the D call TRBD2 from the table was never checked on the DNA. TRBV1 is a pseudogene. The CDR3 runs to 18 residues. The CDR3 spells CTSSPRGWGGPVWETQYF. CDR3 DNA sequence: TGTACCAGCAGCCCAAGGGGTTGGGGAGGGCCGGTTTGGGAGACCCAGTACTTC.

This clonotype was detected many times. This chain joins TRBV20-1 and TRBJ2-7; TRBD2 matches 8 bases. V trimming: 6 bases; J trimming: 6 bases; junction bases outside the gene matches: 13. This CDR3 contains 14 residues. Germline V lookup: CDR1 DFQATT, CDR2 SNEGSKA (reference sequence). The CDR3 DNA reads TGCAGTGCAACGGAAGCGGGAGAGGACTCCGAGCAGTACTTC. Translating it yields CSATEAGEDSEQYF.

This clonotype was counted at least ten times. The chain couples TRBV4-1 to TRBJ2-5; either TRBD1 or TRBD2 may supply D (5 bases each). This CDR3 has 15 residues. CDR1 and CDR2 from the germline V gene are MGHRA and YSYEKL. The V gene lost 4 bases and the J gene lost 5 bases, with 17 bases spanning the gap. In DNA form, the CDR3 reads TGCGCCAGCAGCCCCAGAGGGGAGAACGGCGAGACCCAGTACTTC. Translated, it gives CASSPRGENGETQYF.

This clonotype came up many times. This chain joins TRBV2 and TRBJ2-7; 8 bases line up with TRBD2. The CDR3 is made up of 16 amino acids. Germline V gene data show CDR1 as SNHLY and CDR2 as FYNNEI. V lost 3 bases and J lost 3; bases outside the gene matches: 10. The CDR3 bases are TGTGCCAGCAGTGACTCATTCGGGGGGGCTGACTACGAGCAGTACGTC. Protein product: CASSDSFGGADYEQYV.

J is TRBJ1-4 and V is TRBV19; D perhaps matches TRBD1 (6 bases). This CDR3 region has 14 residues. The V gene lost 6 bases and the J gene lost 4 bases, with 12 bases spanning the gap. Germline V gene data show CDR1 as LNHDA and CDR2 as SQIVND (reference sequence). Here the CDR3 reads CASSRTAYNEKLFF. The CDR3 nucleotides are TGTGCCAGTAGCCGGACAGCGTATAATGAAAAACTGTTTTTT.

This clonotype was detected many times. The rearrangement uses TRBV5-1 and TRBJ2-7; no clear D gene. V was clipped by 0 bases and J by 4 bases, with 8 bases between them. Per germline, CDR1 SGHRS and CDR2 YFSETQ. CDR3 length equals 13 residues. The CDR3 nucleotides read TGCGCCAGCAGCTTGGACTATCAATACGAGCAGTACTTC. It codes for CASSLDYQYEQYF.

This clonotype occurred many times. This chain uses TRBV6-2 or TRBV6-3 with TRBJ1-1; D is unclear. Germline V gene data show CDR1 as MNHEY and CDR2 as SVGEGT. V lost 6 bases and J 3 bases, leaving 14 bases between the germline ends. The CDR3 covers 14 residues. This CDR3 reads CASRSPGPHTEAFF. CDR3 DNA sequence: TGTGCCAGCAGGTCCCCGGGCCCCCACACTGAAGCTTTCTTT.

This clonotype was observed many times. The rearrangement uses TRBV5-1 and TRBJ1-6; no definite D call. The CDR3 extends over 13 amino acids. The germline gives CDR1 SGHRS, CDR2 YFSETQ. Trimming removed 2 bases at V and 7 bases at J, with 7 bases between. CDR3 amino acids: CASSLVNNSPLHF. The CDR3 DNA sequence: TGCGCCAGCAGCTTAGTTAACAATTCACCCCTCCACTTT.

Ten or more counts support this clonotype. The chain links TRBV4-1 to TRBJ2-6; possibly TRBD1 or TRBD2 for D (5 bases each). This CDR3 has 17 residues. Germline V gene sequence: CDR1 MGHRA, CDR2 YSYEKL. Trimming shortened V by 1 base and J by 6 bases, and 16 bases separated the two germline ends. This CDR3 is CASSQGPGTGKANVLTF. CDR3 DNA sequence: TGCGCCAGCAGCCAAGGGCCCGGGACCGGCAAGGCCAACGTCCTGACTTTC.

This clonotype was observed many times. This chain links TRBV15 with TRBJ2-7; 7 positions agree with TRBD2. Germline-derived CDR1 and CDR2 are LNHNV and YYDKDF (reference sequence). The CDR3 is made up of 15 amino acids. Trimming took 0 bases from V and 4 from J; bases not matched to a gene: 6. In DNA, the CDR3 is TGTGCCACCAGCAGAGATCCCAGCGGGGAGTACGAGCAGTACTTC. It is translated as CATSRDPSGEYEQYF.

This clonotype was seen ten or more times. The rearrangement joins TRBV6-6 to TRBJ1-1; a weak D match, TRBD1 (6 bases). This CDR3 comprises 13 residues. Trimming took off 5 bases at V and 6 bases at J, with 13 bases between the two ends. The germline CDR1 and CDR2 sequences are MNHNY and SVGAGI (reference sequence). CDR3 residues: CASSLYRESEAFF. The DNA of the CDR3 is TGTGCCAGCAGTCTTTACAGGGAATCTGAAGCTTTCTTT.

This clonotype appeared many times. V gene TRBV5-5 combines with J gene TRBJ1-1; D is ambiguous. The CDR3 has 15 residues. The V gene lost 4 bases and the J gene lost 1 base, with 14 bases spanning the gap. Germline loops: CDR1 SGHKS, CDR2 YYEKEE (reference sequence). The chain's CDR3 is CASSARMGENTEAFF. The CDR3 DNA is TGTGCCAGCAGCGCGAGGATGGGAGAGAACACTGAAGCTTTCTTT.

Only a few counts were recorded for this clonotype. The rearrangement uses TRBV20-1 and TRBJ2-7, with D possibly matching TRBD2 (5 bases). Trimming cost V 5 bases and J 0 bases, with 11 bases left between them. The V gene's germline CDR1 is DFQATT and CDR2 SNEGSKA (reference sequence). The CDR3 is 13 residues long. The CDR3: CSAYTRSSYEQYF. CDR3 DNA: TGCAGTGCTTACACTAGATCCTCCTACGAGCAGTACTTC.

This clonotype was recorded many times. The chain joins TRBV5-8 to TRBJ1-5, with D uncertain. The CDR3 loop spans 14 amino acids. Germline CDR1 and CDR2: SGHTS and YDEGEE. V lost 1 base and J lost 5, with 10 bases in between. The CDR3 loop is CASSLSGRDQPQHF. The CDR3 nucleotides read TGTGCCAGCAGCTTGTCTGGGCGGGATCAGCCCCAGCATTTT.

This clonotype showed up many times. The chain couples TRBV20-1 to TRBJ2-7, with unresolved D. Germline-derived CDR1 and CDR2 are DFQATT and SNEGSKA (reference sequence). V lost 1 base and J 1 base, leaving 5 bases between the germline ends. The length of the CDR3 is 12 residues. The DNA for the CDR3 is TGCAGTGCTAGAGCGGGTTCCTACGAGCAGTACTTC. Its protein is CSARAGSYEQYF.

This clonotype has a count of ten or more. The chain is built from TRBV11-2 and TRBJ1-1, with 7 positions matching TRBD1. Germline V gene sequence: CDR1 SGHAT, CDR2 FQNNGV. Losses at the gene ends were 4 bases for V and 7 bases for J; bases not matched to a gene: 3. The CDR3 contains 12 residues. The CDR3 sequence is CASSSGQFEAFF. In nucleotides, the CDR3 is TGTGCCAGCAGCTCGGGACAGTTTGAAGCTTTCTTT.

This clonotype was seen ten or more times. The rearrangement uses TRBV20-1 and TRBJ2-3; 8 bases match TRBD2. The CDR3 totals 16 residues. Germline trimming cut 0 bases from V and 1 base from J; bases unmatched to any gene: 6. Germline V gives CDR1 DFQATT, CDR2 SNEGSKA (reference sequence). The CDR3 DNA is TGCAGTGCTAGAGATCCCGGGAGGGCCGGCACAGATACGCAGTATTTT. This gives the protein CSARDPGRAGTDTQYF.

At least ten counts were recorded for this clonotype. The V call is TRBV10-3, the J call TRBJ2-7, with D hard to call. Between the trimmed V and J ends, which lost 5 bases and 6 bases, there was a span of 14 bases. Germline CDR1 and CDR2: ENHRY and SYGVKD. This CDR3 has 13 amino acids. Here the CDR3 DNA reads TGTGCCATCAGTAGCCCTCGAAGGGTCGAGCAGTACTTC. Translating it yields CAISSPRRVEQYF.

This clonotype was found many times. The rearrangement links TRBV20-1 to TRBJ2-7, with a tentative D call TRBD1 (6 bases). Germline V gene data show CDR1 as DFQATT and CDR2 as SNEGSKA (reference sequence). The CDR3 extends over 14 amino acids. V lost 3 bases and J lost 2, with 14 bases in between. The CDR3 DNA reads TGCAGTGCTAGGGGTCCGGGACAAACCTACGAGCAGTACGTC. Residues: CSARGPGQTYEQYV.

The CDR3 spells CAMGHGTGGDTQYF. CDR3 in DNA: TGTGCCATGGGCCACGGGACAGGGGGCGATACGCAGTATTTT. The chain carries TRBV4-2 and TRBJ2-3; 12 nucleotides match TRBD1. Trimming cost V 10 bases and J 6 bases; bases outside gene matches: 8. In germline, CDR1 is LGHNA, CDR2 YNFKEQ. The CDR3 covers 14 residues.

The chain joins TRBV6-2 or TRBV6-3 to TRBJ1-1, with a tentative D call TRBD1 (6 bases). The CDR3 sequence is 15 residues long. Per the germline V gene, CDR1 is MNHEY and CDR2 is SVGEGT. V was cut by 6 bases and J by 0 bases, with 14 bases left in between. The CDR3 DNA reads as TGTGCCAGCAGCCCTAACAGGGTTATGAACACTGAAGCTTTCTTT. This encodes CASSPNRVMNTEAFF.